The rows below give T cell receptor beta chains drawn from one sample of a study of cytomegalovirus exposure and HLA in healthy donors. Produced via immunoSEQ multiplex PCR; TCRdb's table is partial and in-frame only. The data show approximately 79,000 clones, and the top ten clones hold about 0.83%. Sequenced: PBMCs. These receptors all stem from a boy under 18 in good health and CMV-seronegative. CDR3s include the opening cysteine and the closing phenylalanine or tryptophan. The D gene is left open where the match is weak.

CASSLRRGPNQPQHF	TGTGCCAGCAGCTTACGCAGGGGCCCTAATCAGCCCCAGCATTTT	TRBV7-2	TRBJ1-5	NA
CASSQGPGWDKGRSGGANVLTF	TGCGCCAGCAGCCAAGGTCCGGGCTGGGACAAGGGACGAAGCGGTGGGGCCAACGTCCTGACTTTC	TRBV4-3	TRBJ2-6	NA
CASSQDQLGPEGGNQPQHF	TGTGCCAGCAGCCAAGATCAACTGGGCCCGGAGGGAGGCAATCAGCCCCAGCATTTT	TRBV4-2	TRBJ1-5	NA
CASSLKPAAGEQYF	TGCGCCAGCAGCCTCAAACCTGCGGCGGGTGAGCAGTACTTC	TRBV4-3	TRBJ2-7	NA
CAWSVHLNTEAFF	TGTGCCTGGAGTGTACACCTCAACACTGAAGCTTTCTTT	TRBV30	TRBJ1-1	NA
CASSPRGGANYGYTF	TGTGCCAGCAGCCCGCGGGGAGGGGCTAACTATGGCTACACCTTC	TRBV5-4	TRBJ1-2	NA
CASSSRDRVSPLHF	TGTGCCAGCAGTTCCAGGGACAGGGTTTCACCCCTCCACTTT	TRBV6-5	TRBJ1-6	TRBD1
CASRYGTDEAFF	TGTGCCAGCAGGTACGGGACAGATGAAGCTTTCTTT	TRBV6-6	TRBJ1-1	TRBD1
CASSLRGNEQFF	TGTGCCAGCAGCTTAAGGGGCAATGAGCAGTTCTTC	TRBV7-9	TRBJ2-1	NA
CAISEKGLDTGELFF	TGTGCCATCAGTGAGAAGGGACTGGACACCGGGGAGCTGTTTTTT	TRBV10-3	TRBJ2-2	NA
CASSLTDSRYEQYF	TGCGCCAGCAGCCTGACGGACAGTCGCTACGAGCAGTACTTC	TRBV5-1	TRBJ2-7	NA
CASTSGTGVGWTEAFF	TGTGCCAGCACGTCCGGGACAGGGGTCGGGTGGACTGAAGCTTTCTTT	TRBV5-6	TRBJ1-1	TRBD1
CATSRVGQLDGYTF	TGTGCCACCAGCAGAGTGGGACAGCTAGATGGCTACACCTTC	TRBV15	TRBJ1-2	TRBD1
CSVSELEQFF	TGCAGCGTTTCCGAGCTCGAGCAGTTCTTC	TRBV29-1	TRBJ2-1	NA
CASRPGFNSPLHF	TGTGCCAGCAGGCCGGGATTCAATTCACCCCTCCACTTT	TRBV2	TRBJ1-6	NA
CASSPGLADQETQYF	TGTGCCAGCAGCCCGGGACTAGCGGACCAAGAGACCCAGTACTTC	TRBV9	TRBJ2-5	TRBD2
CASSQTGGRTEQYF	TGTGCCAGCAGCCAGACAGGGGGCAGGACGGAGCAGTACTTC	TRBV6-5	TRBJ2-5	TRBD1
CASSVDFRSRDEQYF	TGTGCCAGCAGCGTAGATTTCAGGTCGCGGGACGAGCAGTACTTC	TRBV9	TRBJ2-7	NA
CASSLGTGARVDTGELFF	TGCGCCAGCAGCTTGGGGACAGGGGCGCGTGTGGACACCGGGGAGCTGTTTTTT	TRBV5-1	TRBJ2-2	TRBD1